Listed here are 23 T cell receptor beta chains from one sample, sequenced in a study of cytomegalovirus exposure and HLA in healthy donors. The PCR made use of 60 Vbeta and 13 Jbeta primers. Clones were read by immunoSEQ multiplex PCR, and TCRdb kept only the in-frame ones, dropping some. The ten most abundant clones cover 1% to 1.5% of a sample with 150,000 to 200,000 clones. Sequenced input: PBMCs. Receptors were obtained from a woman aged 60-70 years in good health and CMV-seronegative.

The gene calls are TRBV18 and TRBJ1-1; D may be TRBD1 (5 bases). Trimming cost V 6 bases and J 4 bases, with 12 bases left between them. Germline lookup yields CDR1 KGHSH and CDR2 LQKENI. CDR3 length: 13 amino acids. In DNA, the CDR3 is TGTGCCAGCTCGCCCAGGGCTCCCACTGAAGCTTTCTTT. It translates to CASSPRAPTEAFF.

The chain combines TRBV7-9 with TRBJ2-7, with 9 bases that match TRBD2. The CDR3 contains 14 residues. V lost 1 base and J lost 3; bases outside the gene matches: 1. Germline values: CDR1 SEHNR, CDR2 FQNEAQ (reference sequence). Here the CDR3 reads CASSLGLADYEQYF. For the CDR3, the DNA is TGTGCCAGCAGCTTAGGACTAGCGGACTACGAGCAGTACTTC. The variable domain in full, with the rest retrieved from reference TRBV7-9 and TRBJ2-7, is DTGVSQNPRHKITKRGQNVTFRCDPISEHNRLYWYRQTLGQGPEFLTYFQNEAQLEKSRLLSDRFSAERPKGSFSTLEIQRTEQGDSAMYLCASSLGLADYEQYFGPGTRLTVT.

A note on this clone: This specimen includes other DNA sequences encoding the same CDR3. The rearrangement uses TRBV30 and TRBJ2-2; 13 bases are a match to TRBD2. V shed 3 bases, J shed 5 bases, and the junction held 6 bases outside the gene matches. The germline gives CDR1 GTSNPN, CDR2 SVGIG (reference sequence). CDR3 size: 16 residues. The CDR3 bases are TGTGCCTGGAGGGAGACTAGCGGGAGGAGAACCGGGGAGCTGTTTTTT. Translating it yields CAWRETSGRRTGELFF.

This chain joins TRBV4-2 and TRBJ1-2; D might be TRBD1 (5 bases). Trimming removed 0 bases at V and 7 bases at J, with 12 bases between. Germline CDR1 LGHNA, CDR2 YNFKEQ. CDR3 length: 14 amino acids. In DNA form, the CDR3 reads TGTGCCAGCAGCCAAGAAGGCGGCAGGGCTGGCTACACCTTC. Translation gives CASSQEGGRAGYTF.

The rearrangement uses TRBV19 and TRBJ1-1; 8 bases align to TRBD1. The CDR3 covers 15 residues. V was clipped by 10 bases and J by 4 bases; unmatched bases: 14. Germline V lookup: CDR1 LNHDA, CDR2 SQIVND (reference sequence). The CDR3 protein is CATLSRQGMGTEAFF. The CDR3 DNA reads TGTGCCACCCTCTCGAGACAGGGGATGGGCACTGAAGCTTTCTTT.

To note about this clone: Its ends do not fully match the called genes, so a read error is possible. V gene TRBV19 combines with J gene TRBJ2-1, with TRBD2 matching 9 bases. CDR3 size: 16 residues. Germline loops: CDR1 LNHDA, CDR2 SQIVND (reference sequence). CDR3 sequence (DNA): TGTGCCAGCAGTATCGGGGCGGGGGGGACCTACAATGAGCAGTTCTTC. It translates to CASSIGAGGTYNEQFF.

This chain joins TRBV11-2 and TRBJ2-7; D remains unclear. From germline, CDR1 is SGHAT and CDR2 FQNNGV. V dropped 7 bases and J dropped 6 bases, with 16 bases sitting between them. The CDR3 loop spans 13 amino acids. The CDR3 sequence: CASTYPRTPEQYF. As DNA, the CDR3 is TGTGCCAGCACCTACCCCCGTACTCCCGAGCAGTACTTC.

The V call is TRBV10-3, the J call TRBJ2-7, with 10 bases that match TRBD1. Per germline, CDR1 ENHRY and CDR2 SYGVKD. The CDR3 is made up of 15 amino acids. V lost 0 bases and J lost 6; bases outside the gene matches: 5. CDR3 residues: CAISESDRGSGEQYF. DNA for the CDR3: TGTGCCATCAGTGAGTCGGACAGGGGGAGTGGCGAGCAGTACTTC.

The chain links TRBV27 to TRBJ2-7; TRBD1 might be the D (6 bases). V lost 3 bases and J 4 bases, leaving 16 bases between the germline ends. Per germline, CDR1 MNHEY and CDR2 SMNVEV (reference sequence). This CDR3 is 15 amino acids long. CDR3 loop: CASSFARQARYEQYF. The CDR3 region has the DNA TGTGCCAGCAGTTTTGCCCGACAGGCCCGGTACGAGCAGTACTTC.

This chain links TRBV10-1 with TRBJ2-1; 7 bases line up with TRBD1. The V segment lost 1 base and the J segment 4 bases; nucleotides outside the gene matches: 4. CDR1 is WNHNN and CDR2 is SYGVQD in the germline V gene (reference sequence). The CDR3 has 15 amino acids. The CDR3 reads CASSEWDSEYNEQFF. CDR3 DNA sequence: TGCGCCAGCAGTGAGTGGGACAGTGAATACAATGAGCAGTTCTTC.

The chain employs TRBV6-5 and TRBJ1-3; TRBD1 agrees at 7 bases. Germline lookup yields CDR1 MNHEY and CDR2 SVGAGI. This CDR3 region has 14 residues. V lost 6 bases and J lost 4; bases outside the gene matches: 6. The CDR3 loop reads CASRWTGEGNTIYF. DNA for the CDR3: TGTGCCAGCAGATGGACAGGCGAAGGAAACACCATATATTTT.

The chain recombines TRBV5-1 with TRBJ2-7; tentatively, D is TRBD2 (6 bases). The CDR3 length is 13 residues. Per the germline V gene, CDR1 is SGHRS and CDR2 is YFSETQ. V lost 4 bases and J 3 bases, leaving 11 bases between the germline ends. CDR3 bases: TGCGCCAGCAGCCCCGGGGGACTCTACGAGCAGTACTTC. Amino acid sequence: CASSPGGLYEQYF.

The chain employs TRBV18 and TRBJ2-5, with 7 positions matching TRBD2. V shed 5 bases and J 2 bases; nucleotides not matched to a gene: 2. Germline values: CDR1 KGHSH, CDR2 LQKENI. This CDR3 has 13 residues. The CDR3 here is CASSKLAQETQYF. CDR3 sequence (DNA): TGTGCCAGCTCAAAACTAGCGCAAGAGACCCAGTACTTC.

The chain carries TRBV5-1 and TRBJ2-5, with 9 bases that match TRBD1. The germline gives CDR1 SGHRS, CDR2 YFSETQ. The V and J ends lost 4 bases and 4 bases, in that order; junction bases with no gene match: 11. The CDR3 extends over 16 amino acids. Here the CDR3 DNA reads TGCGCCAGCAGCCTATTCCTGACAGGGGGTGGAGAGACCCAGTACTTC. Translated, it gives CASSLFLTGGGETQYF.

The chain combines TRBV6-5 with TRBJ2-2, with 10 nucleotides matching TRBD1. CDR1 is MNHEY, CDR2 SVGAGI, per germline. CDR3 length: 15 residues. The junction had 3 bases not matched to a gene; V was cut back by 5 bases and J by 3 bases. The CDR3 sequence: CASSQGQGDTGELFF. CDR3 in DNA: TGTGCCAGCAGTCAAGGACAGGGGGACACCGGGGAGCTGTTTTTT.

This sequence joins TRBV7-9 and TRBJ1-1, with D possibly matching TRBD1 (5 bases). The V gene lost 0 bases and the J gene lost 2 bases, with 10 bases spanning the gap. The V gene's germline CDR1 is SEHNR and CDR2 FQNEAQ (reference sequence). The CDR3 spans 15 residues. CDR3 sequence reads: CASSLAWGVNTEAFF. Here the CDR3 DNA reads TGTGCCAGCAGCTTAGCTTGGGGGGTAAACACTGAAGCTTTCTTT.

The genes are TRBV11-3 and TRBJ2-5; 8 bases agree with TRBD2. The better agreement between TRBJ2-7 and the DNA end casts doubt on the J call. Looked up from germline, CDR1 is SGHNT and CDR2 is YENEEA. The CDR3 runs 16 residues. The CDR3 protein is CASRPPIRSGSYEQYF. CDR3 DNA sequence: TGTGCCAGCCGACCCCCAATCAGGAGCGGGAGCTACGAGCAGTACTTC.

The chain has TRBV6-5 and TRBJ1-6; D unresolved. The CDR3 is 14 residues long. Trimming shortened V by 2 bases and J by 9 bases, and 11 bases separated the two germline ends. The V gene's germline CDR1 is MNHEY and CDR2 SVGAGI. CDR3 sequence: CASSYEVRGSPLHF. The CDR3 DNA is TGTGCCAGCAGTTACGAGGTGCGGGGTTCACCCCTCCACTTT.

The chain couples TRBV7-6 to TRBJ2-2; 14 bases match TRBD2. V lost 4 bases and J lost 6; bases outside the gene matches: 4. The germline V gene encodes CDR1 SGHVS and CDR2 FNYEAQ. The CDR3 is 16 residues long. CDR3 in amino acids: CASSWGLAGDPGELFF. CDR3 in DNA: TGTGCCAGCAGCTGGGGACTAGCGGGGGACCCCGGGGAGCTGTTTTTT.

The rearrangement links TRBV7-2 to TRBJ2-7; the D gene is possibly TRBD1 (5 bases). Germline loops: CDR1 SGHTA, CDR2 FQGNSA. The CDR3 runs to 14 residues. V dropped 7 bases and J dropped 3 bases, with 16 bases sitting between them. The CDR3 loop is CASNIPTVSYEQYF. The CDR3 DNA follows: TGTGCCAGCAACATACCGACAGTGAGCTACGAGCAGTACTTC. Using reference TRBV7-2 and TRBJ2-7 for the parts outside the CDR3, the full variable domain is GAGVSQSPSNKVTEKGKDVELRCDPISGHTALYWYRQSLGQGLEFLIYFQGNSAPDKSGLPSDRFSAERTGGSVSTLTIQRTQQEDSAVYLCASNIPTVSYEQYFGPGTRLTVT.

A remark on this clone: An end of the junction differs from the germline gene, which may be a read error. The gene calls are TRBV6-1 and TRBJ2-5; D perhaps matches TRBD2 (5 bases). Germline-derived CDR1 and CDR2 are MNHNS and SASEGT. This CDR3 region has 15 residues. The CDR3 protein is CASNERTEDGKTQYF. CDR3 DNA sequence: TGTGCCAGCAATGAACGGACGGAGGACGGGAAGACCCAGTACTTC.

The chain is built from TRBV12-5 and TRBJ1-2, with 7 bases fitting TRBD1. From germline, CDR1 is LGHNT and CDR2 FRNRAP. With 1 base clipped from V and 6 bases from J, the junction kept 11 bases outside the gene matches. CDR3 length equals 16 residues. CDR3 region: CASGLALRRTGDGYTF. As DNA, the CDR3 is TGTGCTAGTGGTTTGGCCCTAAGGAGGACAGGCGATGGCTACACCTTC.

V usage is TRBV27 and J usage is TRBJ1-2, with a weak D call TRBD1 (5 bases). Trimming pared 3 bases from V and 8 bases from J, leaving 7 bases between. Germline loops: CDR1 MNHEY, CDR2 SMNVEV (reference sequence). The length of the CDR3 is 11 residues. The CDR3 loop is CASSLGGGYTF. CDR3 DNA sequence: TGTGCCAGCAGTTTGGGGGGGGGCTACACCTTC.